The present TCR beta chain was sequenced within a study of shared clonotypes between healthy human individuals. Broader study findings: Sequencing depth was expected to influence donor clonotype sharing. Naive CD4 clonotype sharing across a few donors was 4% to 5%.

CD45RA-negative memory and CD45RA+ naive subsets were split from the CD4+ cells. The CDR3 has 20 residues. Per germline, CDR1 SGHRS and CDR2 YFSETQ. V gave up 2 bases and J gave up 3 bases; unmatched junction bases: 16. The table came from immunoSEQ multiplex PCR; TCRdb's copy has only in-frame clones and leaves some out. The table records about 2 million clones, roughly 96% of them present only once. Comments on this clone: Its target is unknown.

This clonotype was sampled from a man aged 18 to 30 in good health. Sequencing input: naive CD4+ T cells sorted from blood. This sample's subset: CD45RA+ positively selected. The rearrangement uses TRBV5-1 and TRBJ1-6; the match to TRBD1 covers 8 bases. The CDR3, as DNA: TGCGCCAGCAGCTTACTCCCCCCTGGACAGGGTGTTCACTATAATTCACCCCTCCACTTT. Its translation: CASSLLPPGQGVHYNSPLHF.